The 30 T cell receptor beta chains listed next were all sequenced from one sample in a study of OX40 agonist ivuxolimab in advanced cancers. Clones were sequenced by immunoSEQ multiplex PCR, and TCRdb holds only the in-frame ones, with some missing. The table has approximately 80,000 clones, 70% to 85% seen once; the top ten hold less than 4.5%. The specimen comprised CD4+ or CD8+ T cells sorted from blood, sampled in a trial of the OX40 agonist ivuxolimab. These receptors came from an adult with an advanced solid tumor such as melanoma, head and neck, liver or kidney cancer.

The V call is TRBV14, the J call TRBJ2-1, with TRBD1 matching 9 bases. The germline V gene has CDR1 SGHDN and CDR2 FVKESK. The CDR3 is 16 residues long. With 5 bases clipped from V and 7 bases from J, the junction kept 12 bases outside the gene matches. As DNA, the CDR3 is TGTGCCAGCAGCTCGAATCGGGACAGGGTAGTGAATGAGCAGTTCTTC. Encoded protein: CASSSNRDRVVNEQFF.

V usage is TRBV2 and J usage is TRBJ2-7, with 9 bases identical to TRBD2. CDR1 SNHLY and CDR2 FYNNEI come from the germline V gene. V trimming: 7 bases; J trimming: 6 bases; junction bases outside the gene matches: 13. The CDR3 runs 15 residues. For the CDR3, the DNA is TGTGCCAGCAAGGGGAGCGGGAGGAAGGAGGCCGAGCAGTACTTC. Its translation is CASKGSGRKEAEQYF.

This rearrangement joins TRBV28 to TRBJ2-3, with a possible D match to TRBD2 (6 bases). V lost 3 bases and J lost 5, with 15 bases in between. Per germline, CDR1 MDHEN and CDR2 SYDVKM. The CDR3 spans 15 residues. CDR3 amino acids: CASSFQSLGGDTQYF. In DNA, the CDR3 is TGTGCCAGCAGTTTCCAGAGTCTCGGGGGAGATACGCAGTATTTT.

This chain joins TRBV5-1 and TRBJ1-6; possible D gene TRBD1, 5 bases. CDR1 and CDR2 from the germline V gene are SGHRS and YFSETQ. V was pared by 4 bases and J by 8 bases, with 16 bases between. The CDR3 sequence is 15 residues long. The CDR3 nucleotides are TGCGCCAGCAGCCAGGGACGAACTACCGATTCACCCCTCCACTTT. Residues: CASSQGRTTDSPLHF.

This rearrangement joins TRBV7-9 to TRBJ2-5; D not certain. The CDR3 length is 14 residues. With 4 bases removed from V and 1 base from J, the gap between germline ends came to 10 bases. Looked up from germline, CDR1 is SEHNR and CDR2 is FQNEAQ (reference sequence). CDR3 amino acids: CASSYSYVQETQYF. As DNA, the CDR3 is TGTGCCAGCAGCTACTCGTACGTCCAAGAGACCCAGTACTTC.

By share of the sample, this clone is medium-sized. CDR3 sequence reads: CAWKRIGDGANVLTF. The CDR3 region has the DNA TGTGCCTGGAAGAGGATTGGGGATGGGGCCAACGTCCTGACTTTC. This chain links TRBV30 with TRBJ2-6, with no clear D. CDR1 GTSNPN and CDR2 SVGIG come from the germline V gene (reference sequence). Trimming removed 4 bases from V and 3 bases from J, with 13 bases in between. CDR3 size: 15 residues.

The rearrangement links TRBV7-8 to TRBJ2-1; D possibly uses TRBD1 or TRBD2 (5 bases each). V was pared by 1 base and J by 2 bases, with 9 bases between. This CDR3 spans 15 amino acids. Per germline, CDR1 SGHVS and CDR2 FQNEAQ. The CDR3 DNA is TGTGCCAGCAGCTTAGGCAGGGACCCCTACAATGAGCAGTTCTTC. This translates into CASSLGRDPYNEQFF.

The rearrangement uses TRBV4-3 and TRBJ2-7; the D is unclear. With 0 bases removed from V and 3 bases from J, the gap between germline ends came to 12 bases. Germline CDR1 and CDR2: LGHNA and YSLEER. This CDR3 is 15 amino acids long. CDR3 in amino acids: CASSQDWESSYEQYF. The CDR3 DNA reads TGCGCCAGCAGCCAAGATTGGGAATCGAGCTACGAGCAGTACTTC.

V is TRBV28 and J is TRBJ2-1; D remains unclear. This CDR3 region has 12 residues. The germline V gene encodes CDR1 MDHEN and CDR2 SYDVKM. Between the trimmed V and J ends, which lost 3 bases and 6 bases, there was a span of 6 bases. This CDR3 is CASSFASNEQFF. Here the CDR3 DNA reads TGTGCCAGCAGTTTCGCTTCCAATGAGCAGTTCTTC.

J is TRBJ1-4 and V is TRBV19; 8 bases agree with TRBD1. The germline V gene encodes CDR1 LNHDA and CDR2 SQIVND (reference sequence). V lost 5 bases to trimming and J lost 0 bases; unmatched junction nucleotides: 8. This CDR3 is 17 amino acids long. The CDR3 protein is CASSRTGMGPTNEKLFF. CDR3 bases: TGTGCCAGTAGTCGGACAGGGATGGGGCCAACTAATGAAAAACTGTTTTTT. The entire variable domain, with the rest obtained from reference TRBV19 and TRBJ1-4, is as follows: DGGITQSPKYLFRKEGQNVTLSCEQNLNHDAMYWYRQDPGQGLRLIYYSQIVNDFQKGDIAEGYSVSREKKESFPLTVTSAQKNPTAFYLCASSRTGMGPTNEKLFFGSGTQLSVL.

The chain uses TRBV5-1 and TRBJ2-2; 7 nucleotides match TRBD1. The CDR3 loop spans 16 amino acids. CDR1 and CDR2 from the germline V gene are SGHRS and YFSETQ. Trimming took 5 bases from V and 2 from J; bases not matched to a gene: 9. CDR3 residues: CASRLTGTANTGELFF. Written as DNA, the CDR3 is TGCGCCAGCAGACTAACCGGGACAGCAAACACCGGGGAGCTGTTTTTT.

V gene TRBV9 combines with J gene TRBJ2-1; a possible D gene is TRBD2 (6 bases). V was clipped by 3 bases and J by 8 bases, with 12 bases between them. Germline loops: CDR1 SGDLS, CDR2 YYNGEE. The length of the CDR3 is 13 residues. CDR3 nucleotides: TGTGCCAGCAGCGCCTGGGGGGACTATGAGCAGTTCTTC. Protein sequence: CASSAWGDYEQFF.

The chain carries TRBV30 and TRBJ2-7; the D call may be TRBD1 or TRBD2 (6 bases each). V was pared by 0 bases and J by 4 bases, with 13 bases between. This CDR3 is 14 amino acids long. Germline V gives CDR1 GTSNPN, CDR2 SVGIG (reference sequence). CDR3 sequence (DNA): TGTGCCTGGAGTGTGGGGGGCACAGGTTACGAGCAGTACTTC. Amino acid sequence: CAWSVGGTGYEQYF.

The chain combines TRBV6-5 with TRBJ1-1; possibly TRBD1 for D (6 bases). The CDR3 contains 11 residues. Per the germline V gene, CDR1 is MNHEY and CDR2 is SVGAGI. Trimming removed 7 bases at V and 9 bases at J, with 12 bases between. For the CDR3, the DNA is TGTGCCAGCAAGGGGGGGGATAAAGCTTTCTTT. Its protein is CASKGGDKAFF.

V and J are TRBV2 and TRBJ2-2; D not resolved. The CDR3 totals 13 residues. CDR1 is SNHLY, CDR2 FYNNEI, per germline. V lost 6 bases and J lost 6, with 11 bases in between. CDR3 DNA: TGTGCCAGCAGCCCCGGCTTTGCCGGGGAGCTGTTTTTT. Translation gives CASSPGFAGELFF.

This clone was observed a single time. This rearrangement joins TRBV6-5 to TRBJ2-7, with 7 bases that match TRBD2. Germline trimming cut 6 bases from V and 1 base from J; bases unmatched to any gene: 6. This CDR3 comprises 14 residues. The germline V gene has CDR1 MNHEY and CDR2 SVGAGI. The CDR3 loop is CASSPTGGSYEQYF. CDR3 sequence (DNA): TGTGCCAGCAGCCCTACGGGGGGTTCCTACGAGCAGTACTTC.

The J gene is TRBJ1-1, the V gene TRBV2; D is undetermined. Germline V gene lookup returns CDR1 SNHLY and CDR2 FYNNEI. This CDR3 is built from 17 residues. Trimming pared 0 bases from V and 1 base from J, leaving 15 bases between. This chain's CDR3 is CASSEAPGNSRNTEAFF. CDR3 nucleotides: TGTGCCAGCAGTGAAGCGCCTGGGAACAGTCGGAACACTGAAGCTTTCTTT.

V is TRBV2 and J is TRBJ1-2; 7 bases line up with TRBD1. V was clipped by 6 bases and J by 4 bases; unmatched bases: 11. Germline V CDR1 and CDR2: SNHLY, FYNNEI. The CDR3 is made up of 15 amino acids. The DNA of the CDR3 is TGTGCCAGCAGAGAGTCAGGGGGGTTGAGCTATGGCTACACCTTC. It specifies CASRESGGLSYGYTF.

The chain couples TRBV7-2 to TRBJ1-4; 10 bases map to TRBD1. This CDR3 comprises 15 residues. The ends lost 5 bases at V and 7 bases at J; junction bases unmatched: 7. Germline V gene lookup returns CDR1 SGHTA and CDR2 FQGNSA. CDR3 sequence: CASSQRTGGGEKLFF. CDR3 nucleotides: TGTGCCAGCAGCCAAAGGACAGGGGGAGGTGAAAAACTGTTTTTT.

The CDR3 region has the DNA TGTGCCAGCAAGGAGGCAGGCGACGAGCAGTACTTC. Translating gives CASKEAGDEQYF. V and J are TRBV27 and TRBJ2-5; tentatively, D is TRBD2 (5 bases). The J call is uncertain, as TRBJ2-7 better fits the DNA end. The CDR3 runs to 12 residues. Germline CDR1 reads MNHEY; CDR2 reads SMNVEV (reference sequence).

The genes are TRBV6-4 and TRBJ1-6; TRBD1 is a possible D gene (5 bases). Germline CDR1 reads MRHNA; CDR2 reads SNTAGT. The CDR3 covers 13 residues. V was clipped by 5 bases and J by 10 bases, with 12 bases between them. The CDR3 sequence is CASSWDSESPLHF. The CDR3 region has the DNA TGTGCCAGCAGTTGGGACTCTGAATCACCCCTCCACTTT.

This sequence joins TRBV5-1 and TRBJ2-5, with 11 bases that match TRBD2. With 4 bases clipped from V and 2 bases from J, the junction kept 10 bases outside the gene matches. Germline V gene data show CDR1 as SGHRS and CDR2 as YFSETQ. The CDR3 spans 17 residues. This CDR3 is CASSVAPGTSGQETQYF. In DNA form, the CDR3 reads TGCGCCAGCAGCGTAGCCCCCGGGACTAGCGGACAAGAGACCCAGTACTTC.

CDR3 sequence: CASGETGEQFF. CDR3 in DNA: TGTGCCAGCGGGGAAACAGGGGAGCAGTTCTTC. The chain carries TRBV6-1 and TRBJ2-1, with a weak D call TRBD1 (6 bases). This CDR3 comprises 11 residues. Germline V CDR1 and CDR2: MNHNS, SASEGT. The ends were cut back, 8 bases at V and 10 bases at J, with 12 bases in the middle.

V and J are TRBV28 and TRBJ2-7; D gene uncertain. V shed 5 bases and J shed 2 bases, with 16 bases lying between them. CDR1 is MDHEN and CDR2 is SYDVKM in the germline V gene. This CDR3 has 15 amino acids. CDR3 sequence: CASSPHATGTYEQYF. The CDR3 DNA sequence: TGTGCCAGCAGTCCCCACGCGACGGGCACCTACGAGCAGTACTTC.

This sequence joins TRBV7-8 and TRBJ1-3; no clear D. Germline-derived CDR1 and CDR2 are SGHVS and FQNEAQ. CDR3 size: 14 residues. Trimming took off 1 base at V and 0 bases at J, with 4 bases between the two ends. CDR3 loop: CASSLGTSGNTIYF. The CDR3 DNA reads TGTGCCAGCAGCTTAGGAACCTCTGGAAACACCATATATTTT.

In this sample, this clone turned up once. The chain couples TRBV5-4 to TRBJ1-6; weak D call: TRBD1 (6 bases). There are 14 residues in the CDR3. With 5 bases removed from V and 11 bases from J, the gap between germline ends came to 17 bases. CDR1 is SGHNT, CDR2 YYREEE, per germline (reference sequence). CDR3 residues: CASRTDRSRAPLHF. CDR3 in DNA: TGTGCCAGCAGAACCGACAGGTCAAGGGCACCCCTCCACTTT.

The chain couples TRBV14 to TRBJ2-1, with D perhaps TRBD2 (6 bases). The CDR3 length is 13 residues. CDR1 is SGHDN and CDR2 is FVKESK in the germline V gene. Trimming cost V 4 bases and J 5 bases, with 9 bases left between them. The CDR3 nucleotides read TGTGCCAGCAGCCGGAGGGTCGACAATGAGCAGTTCTTC. This translates into CASSRRVDNEQFF.

The chain links TRBV9 to TRBJ2-3; 10 bases match TRBD1. The CDR3 spans 17 residues. J lost 4 bases, V lost 2 bases, and 10 bases had no gene match. Looked up from germline, CDR1 is SGDLS and CDR2 is YYNGEE. CDR3 protein: CASSVPETGGLADTQYF. DNA for the CDR3: TGTGCCAGCAGCGTCCCTGAGACAGGGGGCTTGGCAGATACGCAGTATTTT.

The chain combines TRBV11-2 with TRBJ2-1; D unclear. The CDR3 totals 11 residues. V lost 6 bases and J 8 bases, leaving 8 bases between the germline ends. Germline CDR1 is SGHAT and CDR2 is FQNNGV. CDR3 in amino acids: CASRMIYEQFF. The CDR3 nucleotides read TGTGCCAGCAGAATGATCTATGAGCAGTTCTTC.

The chain couples TRBV27 to TRBJ1-2, with 7 nucleotides matching TRBD1. This CDR3 comprises 13 residues. Trimming took 0 bases from V and 10 from J; bases not matched to a gene: 5. Germline values: CDR1 MNHEY, CDR2 SMNVEV (reference sequence). DNA for the CDR3: TGTGCCAGCAGTTTATCAGGGGGCAGTCTCTACACCTTC. Protein sequence: CASSLSGGSLYTF.